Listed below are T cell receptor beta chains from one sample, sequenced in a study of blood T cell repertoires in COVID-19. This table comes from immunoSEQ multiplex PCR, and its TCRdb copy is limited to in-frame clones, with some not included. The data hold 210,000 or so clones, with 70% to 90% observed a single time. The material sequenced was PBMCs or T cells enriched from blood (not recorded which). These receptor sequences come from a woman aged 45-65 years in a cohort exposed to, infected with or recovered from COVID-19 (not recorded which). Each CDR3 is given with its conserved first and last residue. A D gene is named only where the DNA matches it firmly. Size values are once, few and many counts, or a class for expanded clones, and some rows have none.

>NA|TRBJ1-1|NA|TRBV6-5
CASRSWEGTEAFF
TGTGCCAGCAGGTCGTGGGAGGGCACTGAAGCTTTCTTT
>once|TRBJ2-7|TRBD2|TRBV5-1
CASSLGTSGTREQYF
TGCGCCAGCAGCTTGGGGACTAGCGGGACCCGCGAGCAGTACTTC
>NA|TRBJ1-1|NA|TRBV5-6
CASSPVGRGTEAFF
TGTGCCAGCAGCCCCGTTGGCAGGGGCACTGAAGCTTTCTTT
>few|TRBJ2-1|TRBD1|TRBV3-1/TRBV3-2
CASSQLRGRDNEQFF
TGTGCCAGCAGCCAATTAAGGGGGCGCGACAATGAGCAGTTCTTC
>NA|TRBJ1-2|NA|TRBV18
CASSPEGGSSYGYTF
TGTGCCAGCTCACCAGAGGGCGGCAGCTCCTATGGCTACACCTTC
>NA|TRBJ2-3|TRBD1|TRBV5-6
CASSLGQGGTDTQYF
TGTGCCAGCAGCTTAGGACAGGGTGGTACAGATACGCAGTATTTT
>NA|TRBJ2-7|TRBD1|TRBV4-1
CASSQGGGVDVSF
TGCGCCAGCAGCCAAGGAGGGGGCGTGGACGTTTCATTC
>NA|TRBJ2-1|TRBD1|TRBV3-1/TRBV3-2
CASTIGTADYNEQFF
TGTGCCAGCACCATCGGGACAGCAGACTACAATGAGCAGTTCTTC
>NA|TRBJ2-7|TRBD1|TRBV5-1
CASSPGQGLYEQYF
TGCGCCAGCAGCCCGGGACAGGGGTTATACGAGCAGTACTTC
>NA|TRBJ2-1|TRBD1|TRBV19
CASSRNDGQGGRVEQFF
TGTGCCAGTAGCCGGAATGACGGACAGGGAGGACGGGTTGAGCAGTTCTTC
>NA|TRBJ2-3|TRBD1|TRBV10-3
CAISETGQGDTQYF
TGTGCCATCAGTGAGACCGGACAGGGGGATACGCAGTATTTT
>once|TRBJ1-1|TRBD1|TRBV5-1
CASSPGTGNTEAFF
TGCGCCAGCAGCCCCGGGACAGGGAACACTGAAGCTTTCTTT
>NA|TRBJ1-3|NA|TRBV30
CAWGSSGNTIYF
TGTGCCTGGGGCAGCTCTGGAAACACCATATATTTT
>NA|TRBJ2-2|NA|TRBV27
CASSLGGDITLGAGELFF
TGTGCCAGCAGTTTAGGGGGGGACATAACCTTAGGGGCCGGGGAGCTGTTTTTT
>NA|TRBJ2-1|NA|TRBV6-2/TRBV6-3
CASSYSGTPGEEQFF
TGTGCCAGCAGTTACTCCGGGACCCCAGGGGAGGAGCAGTTCTTC
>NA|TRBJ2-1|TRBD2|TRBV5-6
CASSLTRAGGYFNEQFF
TGTGCCAGCAGCTTAACAAGGGCGGGGGGATACTTCAATGAGCAGTTCTTC
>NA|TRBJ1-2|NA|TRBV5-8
CASSLVVVGYTF
TGTGCCAGCAGCTTGGTAGTGGTAGGCTACACCTTC
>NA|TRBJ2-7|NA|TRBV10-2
CASGPSYEQYF
TGCGCCAGCGGCCCGTCCTACGAGCAGTACTTC
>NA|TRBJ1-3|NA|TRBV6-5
CASRTRGSGNTIYF
TGTGCCAGCAGAACCCGGGGCTCTGGAAACACCATATATTTT
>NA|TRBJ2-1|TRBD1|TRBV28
CASSLAGGGNEQFF
TGTGCCAGCAGTTTGGCAGGGGGCGGAAATGAGCAGTTCTTC